The 12 T cell receptor beta chains below come from one sample, sequenced in a study of graft-versus-host responses after intestinal transplantation (dated by TCRdb to the early 2020s). Library creation used the immunoSEQ multiplex PCR assay. The table comes from immuneACCESS by way of TCRdb, which keeps in-frame sequences with V and J called. Part of the clones is missing from these tables; in studies checked, under half for an unresolved V gene and the rest for unknown reasons. A total of around 14,000 clones appear in this sample, around 35% of them only once. The top ten constitute 1.5% to 2% of the sample. The label giving this sample's time point can be read as: cells obtained before transplantation from donor or recipient. In mixed lymphocyte reactions, around 200,000 CFSE-labeled pre-transplant responders were plated with around 200,000 irradiated violet-dye-labeled stimulators and cultured for 5 to 6 days.

Sequences were derived from alloreactive CD8+ T cells from a mixed lymphocyte reaction culture, sampled before intestinal transplant. The cell subset or site label for this specimen denotes: CFSE-low proliferating T cells sorted from roughly six-day pre-transplant mixed lymphocyte reaction (GvH or HvG direction). The receptor set was obtained from a human patient who received an intestinal transplant.

The J gene is TRBJ1-1, the V gene TRBV7-2; possible D gene TRBD1, 6 bases. The germline V gene has CDR1 SGHTA and CDR2 FQGNSA. V was pared by 5 bases and J by 6 bases, with 19 bases between. The CDR3 is 15 amino acids. The CDR3 reads CASSALSQGIAEAFF. The CDR3 DNA reads as TGTGCCAGCAGCGCACTCTCCCAGGGGATCGCTGAAGCTTTCTTT.

This clone was detected a few times. The rearrangement links TRBV7-9 to TRBJ2-1; D is unresolved. The V and J ends lost 1 base and 6 bases respectively, with 7 bases between them. Germline-derived CDR1 and CDR2 are SEHNR and FQNEAQ (reference sequence). The CDR3 loop spans 13 amino acids. The CDR3 here is CASSLVVSNEQFF. CDR3 nucleotide sequence: TGTGCCAGCAGCTTAGTCGTCAGCAATGAGCAGTTCTTC.

V is TRBV29-1 and J is TRBJ2-7, with D unclear. The CDR3 contains 14 residues. The V gene lost 6 bases and the J gene lost 2 bases, with 17 bases spanning the gap. Germline V CDR1 and CDR2: SQVTM, ANQGSEA. The CDR3 sequence is CSVETANPPYEQYF. The CDR3 DNA follows: TGCAGCGTAGAAACAGCCAACCCTCCCTACGAGCAGTACTTC.

There are a few counts of this clone. The chain has TRBV7-9 and TRBJ2-7; 7 nucleotides line up with TRBD1. Trimming took 10 bases from V and 1 from J; bases not matched to a gene: 4. In germline, CDR1 is SEHNR, CDR2 FQNEAQ (reference sequence). This CDR3 comprises 12 residues. CDR3 in DNA: TGTGCCATACCGGACAGGTCCTACGAGCAGTACTTC. It codes for CAIPDRSYEQYF.

The CDR3: CAINGDRGPEQYF. In DNA, the CDR3 is TGTGCCATCAACGGAGACAGGGGGCCCGAGCAGTACTTC. The chain links TRBV10-3 to TRBJ2-7, with 10 bases that match TRBD1. This CDR3 is 13 amino acids long. The ends lost 7 bases at V and 6 bases at J; junction bases unmatched: 6. In germline, CDR1 is ENHRY, CDR2 SYGVKD.

V is TRBV28 and J is TRBJ1-6; 9 nucleotides agree with TRBD1. The V gene end was trimmed by 5 bases and the J gene end by 6 bases; junction bases not matched to a gene: 5. This CDR3 is 15 amino acids long. Germline V gene data show CDR1 as MDHEN and CDR2 as SYDVKM. In nucleotides, the CDR3 is TGTGCCAGCAGTGAAGGGACAGGGTCTAATTCACCCCTCCACTTT. As protein: CASSEGTGSNSPLHF.

This clone was counted only a few times. The chain employs TRBV4-3 and TRBJ2-2; D is perhaps TRBD1 (6 bases). V was shortened by 0 bases and J by 7 bases, with 12 bases between the two germline ends. There are 15 residues in the CDR3. Germline-derived CDR1 and CDR2 are LGHNA and YSLEER. CDR3 coding DNA: TGCGCCAGCAGCCAAGATTCAGGGGAAGACGGGGAGCTGTTTTTT. Translating it yields CASSQDSGEDGELFF.

In its sample, this clone was seen once. The chain recombines TRBV5-1 with TRBJ2-5, with D perhaps matching TRBD2 (6 bases). The J call may be wrong; the DNA end is better matched by TRBJ2-7. CDR1 is SGHRS, CDR2 YFSETQ, per germline. The CDR3 spans 13 residues. The CDR3 loop reads CASRRDGSYEQYF. The CDR3 DNA reads as TGCGCCAGCCGGAGGGACGGCTCCTACGAGCAGTACTTC.

J is TRBJ1-1 and V is TRBV5-6; 8 bases agree with TRBD1. V trimming: 4 bases; J trimming: 4 bases; junction bases outside the gene matches: 3. Germline V gives CDR1 SGHDT, CDR2 YYEEEE. This CDR3 spans 13 amino acids. The CDR3: CASSGTGGTEAFF. The CDR3 DNA reads TGTGCCAGCAGCGGAACAGGGGGCACTGAAGCTTTCTTT.

The rearrangement links TRBV7-2 to TRBJ2-7; 10 positions match TRBD2. The trim removed 0 bases at V and 4 bases at J, leaving 6 bases unmatched. The germline CDR1 and CDR2 sequences are SGHTA and FQGNSA. This CDR3 spans 16 amino acids. CDR3 in amino acids: CASSLAVSGGQYEQYF. As DNA, the CDR3 is TGTGCCAGCAGCTTAGCGGTTAGCGGGGGGCAATACGAGCAGTACTTC.

The chain combines TRBV4-1 with TRBJ1-1; no firm D call. Germline CDR1 reads MGHRA; CDR2 reads YSYEKL. This CDR3 is built from 15 residues. V shed 2 bases and J shed 0 bases, with 10 bases lying between them. The CDR3 loop reads CASSQSPSLNTEAFF. The DNA of the CDR3 is TGCGCCAGCAGCCAAAGCCCCTCTCTGAACACTGAAGCTTTCTTT.

Judged by abundance, this clone is medium-sized. The V and J genes are TRBV10-2 and TRBJ1-2, with 9 bases identical to TRBD1. The CDR3 loop spans 13 amino acids. Germline V gives CDR1 WSHSY, CDR2 SAAADI. Trimming at V came to 6 bases and at J to 8 bases, leaving 7 bases not matched to a gene. The CDR3 spells CASRPGQGNGYTF. The CDR3 bases are TGCGCCAGCAGACCCGGACAGGGGAACGGCTACACCTTC.